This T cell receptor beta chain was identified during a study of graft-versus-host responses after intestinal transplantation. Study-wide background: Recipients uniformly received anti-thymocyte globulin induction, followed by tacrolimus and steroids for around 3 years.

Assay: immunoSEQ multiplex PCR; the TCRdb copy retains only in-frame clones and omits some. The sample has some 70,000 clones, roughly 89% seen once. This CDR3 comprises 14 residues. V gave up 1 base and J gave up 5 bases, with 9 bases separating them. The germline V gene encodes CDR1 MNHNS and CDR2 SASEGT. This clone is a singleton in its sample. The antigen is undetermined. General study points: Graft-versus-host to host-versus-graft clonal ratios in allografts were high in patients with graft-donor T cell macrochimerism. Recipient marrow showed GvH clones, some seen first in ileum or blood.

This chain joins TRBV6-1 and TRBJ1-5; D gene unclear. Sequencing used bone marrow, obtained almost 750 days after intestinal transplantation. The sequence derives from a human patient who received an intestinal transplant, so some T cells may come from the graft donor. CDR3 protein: CASSEGDEDQPQHF. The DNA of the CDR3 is TGTGCCAGCAGTGAAGGCGACGAAGATCAGCCCCAGCATTTT.